Below, 30 T cell receptor beta chains from the same sample are listed, as sequenced in a study of CD8+ T cells in alopecia areata. Treatment of the sample: oral pan-JAK inhibitor, 5-10 mg twice daily. Specimens obtained from alopecia areata patients comprised lesional scalp punch biopsies and peripheral blood. Following extraction, RNA underwent reverse transcription to cDNA, which served as the sequencing template. Assay used: immunoSEQ multiplex PCR; TCRdb lists only in-frame clones, some missing. The sample lists about 6,400 clones; around 65% were seen once. Sequenced material: skin, taken at week 4, from a patient treated with tofacitinib. The source of these receptors is a human donor with alopecia areata.

The V gene is TRBV29-1, the J gene TRBJ1-5, with TRBD1 as a possible D gene (6 bases). Germline V CDR1 and CDR2: SQVTM, ANQGSEA. The CDR3 totals 15 residues. Trimming left V 6 bases short and J 2 bases short, with 17 bases between. This CDR3 reads CSVLDSSYGNQPQHF. As DNA, the CDR3 is TGCAGCGTACTGGACAGTAGTTATGGCAATCAGCCCCAGCATTTT.

The chain carries TRBV5-4 and TRBJ2-7, with TRBD1 identical over 9 bases. The CDR3 runs 13 residues. The germline CDR1 and CDR2 sequences are SGHNT and YYREEE (reference sequence). Unmatched junction bases numbered 7, after V lost 4 bases and J lost 8 bases. Here the CDR3 DNA reads TGTGCCAGCAGCCCGGGACAGGGAATGCAGCAGTACTTC. Protein product: CASSPGQGMQQYF.

This chain joins TRBV7-9 and TRBJ2-3; TRBD2 might be the D (6 bases). The germline V gene has CDR1 SEHNR and CDR2 FQNEAQ (reference sequence). The CDR3 has 16 amino acids. The V and J ends lost 1 base and 4 bases respectively, with 15 bases between them. CDR3 DNA: TGTGCCAGCAGCTTAGTATTACTAGCCGCCCCAGATACGCAGTATTTT. Translating gives CASSLVLLAAPDTQYF.

This clone was seen a few times. The V and J genes are TRBV7-9 and TRBJ2-7; TRBD1 aligns across 7 bases. This CDR3 contains 14 residues. Unmatched junction bases numbered 5, after V lost 1 base and J lost 5 bases. Germline loops: CDR1 SEHNR, CDR2 FQNEAQ (reference sequence). CDR3 in DNA: TGTGCCAGCAGCTTAGGGCAGGGGGTCCACGAGCAGTACTTC. This sequence encodes CASSLGQGVHEQYF.

This rearrangement joins TRBV2 to TRBJ2-3, with TRBD2 matching 7 bases. V was clipped by 2 bases and J by 2 bases; unmatched bases: 10. The germline gives CDR1 SNHLY, CDR2 FYNNEI. The CDR3 sequence is 17 residues long. This CDR3 is CASSERLSGDFTDTQYF. CDR3 nucleotide sequence: TGTGCCAGCAGTGAAAGGTTAAGCGGGGACTTCACAGATACGCAGTATTTT.

CDR3 DNA sequence: TGCACCAGCAAGTTCGGAGTGGCGGGAGGGCCCCCCGAGACCCAGTACTTC. This gives the protein CTSKFGVAGGPPETQYF. The chain couples TRBV1 to TRBJ2-5; TRBD2 is the table's D call and was not checked against the DNA. TRBV1 is given as a pseudogene. This CDR3 is built from 17 residues.

The chain has TRBV5-8 and TRBJ2-5; TRBD1 matches at 8 bases. V was clipped by 6 bases and J by 5 bases; unmatched bases: 3. The CDR3 covers 12 residues. Germline V gene lookup returns CDR1 SGHTS and CDR2 YDEGEE. CDR3 nucleotide sequence: TGTGCCAGCACCTACAGGGGGGAGACCCAGTACTTC. Its protein product is CASTYRGETQYF.

V and J are TRBV4-1 and TRBJ1-2, with a weak D call TRBD1 (5 bases). Germline-derived CDR1 and CDR2 are MGHRA and YSYEKL. The V and J ends lost 3 bases and 2 bases respectively, with 10 bases between them. The CDR3 has 14 amino acids. The CDR3 DNA reads as TGCGCCAGCAGCCAGAGGCAGGGCAACTATGGCTACACCTTC. Its translation: CASSQRQGNYGYTF.

This clone showed up just once. Different DNA sequences within this sample yield the same CDR3. This chain uses TRBV28 with TRBJ2-5; 9 nucleotides match TRBD2. Germline V gives CDR1 MDHEN, CDR2 SYDVKM. V lost 3 bases to trimming and J lost 2 bases; unmatched junction nucleotides: 4. CDR3 size: 15 residues. The CDR3 nucleotides read TGTGCCAGCAGTTTGACTAGCGGAGGACAAGAGACCCAGTACTTC. Translating it yields CASSLTSGGQETQYF.

The chain uses TRBV6-1 and TRBJ2-5; TRBD2 matches 12 bases. The CDR3 sequence is 15 residues long. Per the germline V gene, CDR1 is MNHNS and CDR2 is SASEGT. V shed 2 bases, J shed 2 bases, and the junction held 0 bases outside the gene matches. The chain's CDR3 is CASSELAGGQETQYF. In DNA form, the CDR3 reads TGTGCCAGCAGTGAACTAGCGGGGGGGCAAGAGACCCAGTACTTC.

The V and J genes are TRBV5-5 and TRBJ2-1; TRBD1 is a possible D gene (5 bases). CDR1 is SGHKS and CDR2 is YYEKEE in the germline V gene (reference sequence). The CDR3 consists of 13 residues. V lost 4 bases and J lost 3, with 8 bases in between. In DNA, the CDR3 is TGTGCCAGCAGCCCAGGGTACTACAATGAGCAGTTCTTC. Its translation is CASSPGYYNEQFF.

This chain connects TRBV29-1 to TRBJ2-5, with D unclear. The J call could be wrong; TRBJ2-7 is a better fit for the DNA end. The CDR3 length is 12 residues. Germline V CDR1 and CDR2: SQVTM, ANQGSEA. CDR3: CSVVLVGYEQYF. In DNA form, the CDR3 reads TGCAGCGTTGTATTGGTGGGTTACGAGCAGTACTTC.

The chain joins TRBV5-4 to TRBJ2-1; D gene uncertain. Germline CDR1 reads SGHNT; CDR2 reads YYREEE (reference sequence). V was trimmed by 1 base and J by 8 bases, leaving 7 bases between them. This CDR3 has 12 residues. CDR3 nucleotide sequence: TGTGCCAGCAGCTTGAGAACCGATGAGCAGTTCTTC. Its translation is CASSLRTDEQFF.

The V and J genes are TRBV7-8 and TRBJ2-2; D might be TRBD2 (5 bases). Germline CDR1 SGHVS, CDR2 FQNEAQ. The CDR3 contains 14 residues. The V end was cut by 1 base, the J end by 4 bases, with 7 bases between. This chain's CDR3 is CASSLEAGTGELFF. The DNA of the CDR3 is TGTGCCAGCAGCTTAGAGGCGGGCACCGGGGAGCTGTTTTTT.

The genes are TRBV6-5 and TRBJ2-7, with D possibly being TRBD1 (6 bases). Germline values: CDR1 MNHEY, CDR2 SVGAGI. This CDR3 region has 13 residues. Deletions cut 4 bases from V and 4 bases from J, with 11 bases between. CDR3 bases: TGTGCCAGCAGTTTCGGGACAAGTTACGAGCAGTACTTC. It yields the protein CASSFGTSYEQYF.

This clone turned up a few times. The chain employs TRBV7-3 and TRBJ2-2, with 9 bases fitting TRBD1. Germline V CDR1 and CDR2: SGHTA, FQGTGA. J gave up 7 bases and V 4 bases, and 4 bases lay outside the gene matches. The CDR3 loop spans 14 amino acids. CDR3 sequence reads: CASSSGQGHGELFF. In DNA form, the CDR3 reads TGTGCCAGCAGCTCGGGACAGGGCCACGGGGAGCTGTTTTTT.

The chain combines TRBV29-1 with TRBJ1-3, with D perhaps matching TRBD1 (6 bases). The CDR3 totals 14 residues. V lost 6 bases and J 1 base, leaving 13 bases between the germline ends. The V gene's germline CDR1 is SQVTM and CDR2 ANQGSEA. CDR3 sequence (DNA): TGCAGCGTCAAGGACAGTAAATCTGGAAACACCATATATTTT. Its protein product is CSVKDSKSGNTIYF.

The genes are TRBV5-1 and TRBJ2-7; D gene ambiguous. The CDR3 is 14 amino acids. The germline gives CDR1 SGHRS, CDR2 YFSETQ. Trimming removed 1 base from V and 1 base from J, with 9 bases in between. CDR3 in amino acids: CASSLSRGSYEQYF. The CDR3, as DNA: TGCGCCAGCAGCTTGTCTAGAGGTTCCTACGAGCAGTACTTC.

This clone was seen more than once but under ten times. The chain combines TRBV6-5 with TRBJ2-2, with D tentatively TRBD1 or TRBD2 (5 bases each). Between the trimmed V and J ends, which lost 2 bases and 3 bases, there was a span of 7 bases. The CDR3 totals 14 residues. The V gene's germline CDR1 is MNHEY and CDR2 SVGAGI. This chain's CDR3 is CASSYGTYTGELFF. In DNA form, the CDR3 reads TGTGCCAGCAGTTACGGGACCTACACCGGGGAGCTGTTTTTT.

Concerning this clone: At one end, the junction sequence differs from germline, possibly due to a read error. The CDR3, as DNA: TGTGCCAGTAGCTCCATGGGACAGAGAGGATACTTC. Protein product: CASSSMGQRGYF. V is TRBV19 and J is TRBJ1-2; 7 positions agree with TRBD1. This CDR3 is built from 12 residues. From germline, CDR1 is LNHDA and CDR2 SQIVND (reference sequence).

Relative to its sample, this clone is large. The chain uses TRBV7-2 and TRBJ2-2; 8 bases map to TRBD1. Trimming cost V 5 bases and J 6 bases; bases outside gene matches: 11. Per germline, CDR1 SGHTA and CDR2 FQGNSA. The CDR3 contains 16 residues. This CDR3 is CASSLSGTGSAGELFF. CDR3 in DNA: TGTGCCAGCAGCCTATCCGGGACAGGATCGGCCGGGGAGCTGTTTTTT.

This clone was picked up a small number of times. This CDR3 reads CASSILTSGPNNEQFF. The CDR3 nucleotides are TGTGCCAGTAGTATTCTGACGAGCGGGCCTAACAATGAGCAGTTCTTC. The chain recombines TRBV19 with TRBJ2-1; possibly TRBD2 for D (6 bases). CDR1 LNHDA and CDR2 SQIVND come from the germline V gene (reference sequence). CDR3 length: 16 residues. The germline V and J ends were trimmed by 3 bases and 5 bases, with 17 bases remaining between them. The entire variable domain, with the rest obtained from reference TRBV19 and TRBJ2-1, is as follows: DGGITQSPKYLFRKEGQNVTLSCEQNLNHDAMYWYRQDPGQGLRLIYYSQIVNDFQKGDIAEGYSVSREKKESFPLTVTSAQKNPTAFYLCASSILTSGPNNEQFFGPGTRLTVL.

This chain joins TRBV29-1 and TRBJ1-2; D is undetermined. Germline-derived CDR1 and CDR2 are SQVTM and ANQGSEA. Trimming took off 7 bases at V and 2 bases at J, with 2 bases between the two ends. CDR3 length: 9 amino acids. In DNA, the CDR3 is TGCAGCGACAACTATGGCTACACCTTC. As protein: CSDNYGYTF. The full variable domain, with the rest looked up from reference TRBV29-1 and TRBJ1-2, is SAVISQKPSRDICQRGTSLTIQCQVDSQVTMMFWYRQQPGQSLTLIATANQGSEATYESGFVIDKFPISRPNLTFSTLTVSNMSPEDSSIYLCSDNYGYTFGSGTRLTVV.

The chain links TRBV10-3 to TRBJ2-5, with D possibly TRBD1 on 5 matching bases. CDR3 length: 16 amino acids. V lost 5 bases to trimming and J lost 5 bases, with 21 bases between them. CDR1 is ENHRY and CDR2 is SYGVKD in the germline V gene. The DNA for the CDR3 is TGTGCCATCAGTCCAGGGCAGGACGGAATCAAGGAGACCCAGTACTTC. Protein product: CAISPGQDGIKETQYF.

The rearrangement links TRBV9 to TRBJ2-7; 11 bases map to TRBD2. CDR1 is SGDLS and CDR2 is YYNGEE in the germline V gene. The V gene end was trimmed by 0 bases and the J gene end by 2 bases; junction bases not matched to a gene: 4. CDR3 length equals 16 residues. CDR3 loop: CASSVDVTSGTYEQYF. The CDR3 DNA reads as TGTGCCAGCAGCGTAGATGTGACTAGCGGGACCTACGAGCAGTACTTC.

The CDR3 loop is CASSVRRGAEAFF. The CDR3 DNA sequence: TGTGCCAGCAGTGTTCGTCGGGGCGCTGAAGCTTTCTTT. This chain joins TRBV6-1 and TRBJ1-1; possibly TRBD1 for D (5 bases). The CDR3 consists of 13 residues. V lost 4 bases and J lost 6, with 12 bases in between. Germline V gives CDR1 MNHNS, CDR2 SASEGT.

The V gene is TRBV7-9, the J gene TRBJ2-3; 7 bases match TRBD2. Losses at the gene ends were 3 bases for V and 8 bases for J; bases not matched to a gene: 5. The CDR3 extends over 13 amino acids. Germline V gene lookup returns CDR1 SEHNR and CDR2 FQNEAQ (reference sequence). CDR3 bases: TGTGCCAGCAGCTTTGGGGAGGGCGTTACGCAGTATTTT. Protein product: CASSFGEGVTQYF.

The chain uses TRBV15 and TRBJ2-3; the D gene is possibly TRBD2 (6 bases). V gave up 2 bases and J gave up 2 bases, with 23 bases separating them. Germline lookup yields CDR1 LNHNV and CDR2 YYDKDF (reference sequence). CDR3 length: 19 amino acids. The CDR3 nucleotides are TGTGCCACCAGCAGAACGGACTTAATACTAGCAGATACCACAGATACGCAGTATTTT. Protein product: CATSRTDLILADTTDTQYF.

CDR3 region: CASSLGRGGASYEQYF. CDR3 DNA: TGTGCCAGTAGCCTGGGCCGAGGGGGCGCGTCCTACGAGCAGTACTTC. The rearrangement links TRBV19 to TRBJ2-7; 7 nucleotides match TRBD1. The germline V gene has CDR1 LNHDA and CDR2 SQIVND (reference sequence). V gave up 6 bases and J gave up 1 base; unmatched junction bases: 12. The CDR3 has 16 residues.

This clone turned up a few times. At one boundary the junction diverges from the germline segment, which might be a read error. The V call is TRBV10-3, the J call TRBJ1-2; 8 bases line up with TRBD1. Germline-derived CDR1 and CDR2 are ENHRY and SYGVKD. This CDR3 contains 14 residues. In DNA form, the CDR3 reads TGTGCCAGCAGTTACTCGGGACAGGCTTATGGCTACACCTTC. This sequence encodes CASSYSGQAYGYTF.